The rows below give T cell receptor beta chains drawn from one sample of a study of blood T cell repertoires in COVID-19. The protocol was immunoSEQ multiplex PCR, while the TCRdb copy is restricted to in-frame clones and leaves out a portion. Of about 220,000 clones listed, 86% are singletons. Sequenced sample: peripheral blood. The source is a man between 25 and 39 years old who had recovered from COVID-19. CDR3s include the opening cysteine and the closing phenylalanine or tryptophan. D genes are given only for firm matches. Clone size is stated in some rows and not others, as once, few, many or a class when expanded.

clone size,V gene,D gene,J gene,CDR3 DNA,CDR3 protein
-,TRBV5-1,TRBD2,TRBJ2-3,TGCGCCAGCAGCCCCACCAGCCTACTAGCGGGGGGCCCGCATAGCACAGATACGCAGTATTTT,CASSPTSLLAGGPHSTDTQYF
-,TRBV16,TRBD1,TRBJ2-3,TGTGCCAGCAGCCGCGACGGGACAGGGGGAGGGGATACGCAGTATTTT,CASSRDGTGGGDTQYF
-,TRBV5-1,-,TRBJ1-1,TGCGCCAGCAGCCCCGCACAGGGAATCAAAACTGAAGCTTTCTTT,CASSPAQGIKTEAFF
-,TRBV4-1,-,TRBJ1-4,TGCGCCAGCAGCCAGAGTTTGGGGCAGGCTAATGAAAAACTGTTTTTT,CASSQSLGQANEKLFF
-,TRBV7-8,TRBD1,TRBJ2-7,TGTGCCAGCAGCTTAGCGACAGGGGCCTACGAGCAGTACTTC,CASSLATGAYEQYF
-,TRBV6-2/TRBV6-3,TRBD1,TRBJ1-2,TGTGCCAGCAGTAGTAGGACAGGGGTGAAAGGCTACACCTTC,CASSSRTGVKGYTF
-,TRBV7-8,TRBD1,TRBJ1-5,TGTGCCAGCAGCCCGGGACAGGGGAATTTTAGGAATCAGCCCCAGCATTTT,CASSPGQGNFRNQPQHF
-,TRBV19,-,TRBJ1-5,TGTGCCAGTAGGTGGGGAGGTCAGCCCCAGCATTTT,CASRWGGQPQHF
-,TRBV6-9,-,TRBJ1-1,TGTGCCAGTGGGAGGGTTCTGAACACTGAAGCTTTCTTT,CASGRVLNTEAFF
-,TRBV4-2,TRBD1,TRBJ1-1,TGTGCCAGCAGCCATGTTGACAGGGGTGTTGAAGCTTTCTTT,CASSHVDRGVEAFF
-,TRBV6-5,TRBD1,TRBJ2-7,TGTGCCAGCAGTTACCCCGGGACAGGTCTCTACGAGCAGTACTTC,CASSYPGTGLYEQYF
once,TRBV6-5,TRBD1,TRBJ2-5,TGTGCCAGCAGGACAGGGGTTCGGGAGACCCAGTACTTC,CASRTGVRETQYF
-,TRBV6-2/TRBV6-3,TRBD1,TRBJ2-1,TGTGCCAGCAGCCAAGGGGGACAGGTCGTCTTC,CASSQGGQVVF
once,TRBV5-4,TRBD1,TRBJ2-3,TGTGCCAGCAGCTTGGTGATGACAGGGGAAGATACGCAGTATTTT,CASSLVMTGEDTQYF
once,TRBV24-1,-,TRBJ2-5,TGTGCCACCAGTGATCGCGCGGAGACCCAGTACTTC,CATSDRAETQYF
-,TRBV28,TRBD1,TRBJ2-3,TGTGCCAGCAGTGGGTGGACAGGAGAGGAACCAGATACGCAGTATTTT,CASSGWTGEEPDTQYF
-,TRBV6-5,-,TRBJ2-7,TGTGCCAGCATCGAGCCAGGCAACTCCTACGAGCAGTACTTC,CASIEPGNSYEQYF
-,TRBV5-1,TRBD1,TRBJ1-5,TGCGCCAGCAGCTGGACAGGGGGTTCAGACCAGCCCCAGCATTTT,CASSWTGGSDQPQHF
once,TRBV5-4,TRBD1,TRBJ1-2,TGTGCCAGCAGCCCCACCACCAGCATACGGGACAGGGGCTACACCTTC,CASSPTTSIRDRGYTF
-,TRBV5-1,TRBD1,TRBJ1-1,TGCGCCAGCAGCCTCCCGCGGACAGGGGGCATTGATGAAGCTTTCTTT,CASSLPRTGGIDEAFF
-,TRBV27,TRBD1,TRBJ2-2,TGTGCCAGCGGTGACCGGGACAGGCGTCTTCTTACCGGGGAGCTGTTTTTT,CASGDRDRRLLTGELFF
-,TRBV14,TRBD2,TRBJ2-1,TGTGCCAGCAGCCACCCCACTAGCGGGGATTGGGATGAGCAGTTCTTC,CASSHPTSGDWDEQFF
-,TRBV11-2,-,TRBJ2-7,TGTGCCAGCAGCTTAGGCGCCTTTTCTTTCTCCTACGAGCAGTACTTC,CASSLGAFSFSYEQYF
-,TRBV29-1,TRBD2,TRBJ2-1,TGCAGCGTTAGGAGCGGGGGGGCAGGTGAGCAGTTCTTC,CSVRSGGAGEQFF
-,TRBV4-2,TRBD2,TRBJ2-2,TGTGCCAGCAGCCTGCTTTTACTCGCGGGGGGGGTAGCGAACACCGGGGAGCTGTTTTTT,CASSLLLLAGGVANTGELFF
-,TRBV20-1,-,TRBJ2-7,TGCAGTGCTAGTTATCCTGGGGCCACGGACCCCTACGAGCAGTACTTC,CSASYPGATDPYEQYF
-,TRBV29-1,-,TRBJ1-6,TGCAGCGTTCGTGGGCAAGGAAATTCACCCCTCCACTTT,CSVRGQGNSPLHF
-,TRBV4-3,-,TRBJ1-1,TGCGCCAGCAGCCAAGGTCGGCCGGGGGCTGAAGCTTTCTTT,CASSQGRPGAEAFF
-,TRBV25-1,-,TRBJ1-1,TGTGCCAGCACCGGGAGAATGGTCACTGAAGCTTTCTTT,CASTGRMVTEAFF
-,TRBV7-9,-,TRBJ1-5,TGTGCCAGCAGTCTGAGCAATCAGCCCCAGCATTTT,CASSLSNQPQHF
-,TRBV24-1,TRBD1,TRBJ2-2,TGTGCCACCACTGATCCGGGACAGGGGGCGTCCGGGGAGCTGTTTTTT,CATTDPGQGASGELFF
-,TRBV4-1,-,TRBJ1-2,TGCGCCAGCAGCCAAGAGAATATAGTGGGCAGGGTCGGCTACACCTTC,CASSQENIVGRVGYTF
-,TRBV5-4,-,TRBJ2-5,TGTGCCAGCAGCTTGGGGGTGGAGGGGAGAGAGACCCAGTACTTC,CASSLGVEGRETQYF
-,TRBV14,-,TRBJ2-7,TGTGCCAGCAGCCGAACTTTTAGCTCCTACGAGCAGTACTTC,CASSRTFSSYEQYF
-,TRBV3-1/TRBV3-2,TRBD2,TRBJ2-1,TGTGCCAGCGGCACATGGACTAGCGGGGGCAACGAGCAGTTCTTC,CASGTWTSGGNEQFF
-,TRBV5-1,-,TRBJ2-7,TGCGCCAGCAGCGCCTCCGAGGGTCTTACCTACGAGCAGTACTTC,CASSASEGLTYEQYF
-,TRBV27,TRBD1,TRBJ1-4,TGTGCCAGCAGCCTTCCGGGACAGTATGAAAAACTGTTTTTT,CASSLPGQYEKLFF
-,TRBV5-6,-,TRBJ1-5,TGTGCCAGCAGCTTGGACGGTAATCAGCCCCAGCATTTT,CASSLDGNQPQHF
once,TRBV5-1,TRBD1,TRBJ1-5,TGCGCCAGCAGCTCGACAGGGGGCGCGGGTCAGCCCCAGCATTTT,CASSSTGGAGQPQHF
once,TRBV19,TRBD1,TRBJ2-5,TGTGCCAGTAGTACGCTACGACAGGGGGGAGAGACCCAGTACTTC,CASSTLRQGGETQYF
-,TRBV19,TRBD1,TRBJ2-6,TGTGCCAGTAGGGTACTTGGGGACAGGGGCCTCCTCTCTGGGGCCAACGTCCTGACTTTC,CASRVLGDRGLLSGANVLTF
-,TRBV27,TRBD1,TRBJ1-6,TGTGCCAGCAGTTTAAGACAGGGTATCTCCTCCTATAATTCACCCCTCCACTTT,CASSLRQGISSYNSPLHF
-,TRBV6-5,-,TRBJ1-1,TGTGCCAGCACCTATGGACATCAGAACACTGAAGCTTTCTTT,CASTYGHQNTEAFF
many,TRBV28,TRBD1,TRBJ2-5,TGTGCCAGCACTCTTACGACAGGGGGCGGAGAGACCCAGTACTTC,CASTLTTGGGETQYF
many,TRBV18,-,TRBJ1-4,TGTGCCAGCTCACCACAGAGAGGGGGACGAAAACTGTTTTTT,CASSPQRGGRKLFF
-,TRBV19,-,TRBJ2-5,TGTGCCAGTAGTATCGGGATAGCCTGGGAGACCCAGTACTTC,CASSIGIAWETQYF
once,TRBV6-5,TRBD1,TRBJ1-1,TGTGCCAGCAGCCAAACAGGGGGCAGTAGGAAAGCTTTCTTT,CASSQTGGSRKAFF
-,TRBV6-4,-,TRBJ1-5,TGTGCCAGCAGTCTAAACAGGGATCAGCCCCAGCATTTT,CASSLNRDQPQHF
-,TRBV5-4,TRBD1,TRBJ2-5,TGTGCCAGCAGCCCCAGACAGGGGCCCTGGGAGACCCAGTACTTC,CASSPRQGPWETQYF
-,TRBV3-1/TRBV3-2,TRBD1,TRBJ1-3,TGTGCCAGCAGCCAAGATTGGGACAGGGGTTGGCGGTACACCATATATTTT,CASSQDWDRGWRYTIYF
-,TRBV7-2,TRBD1,TRBJ1-2,TGTGCCAGCAGCCCGCCCGGGACAGGGGATGGCTACACCTTC,CASSPPGTGDGYTF
once,TRBV6-4,TRBD1,TRBJ2-1,TGTGCCAGCAGTGACAACAGGGGGCACGGCGATGAGCAGTTCTTC,CASSDNRGHGDEQFF
many,TRBV7-8,TRBD1,TRBJ2-7,TGTGCCAGCAGCTTCATAACAGGGGGCGAGCAGTACTTC,CASSFITGGEQYF
-,TRBV5-4,TRBD1,TRBJ1-3,TGTGCCAGCAGTTATCGGACAGGGCAGATCGGAAACACCATATATTTT,CASSYRTGQIGNTIYF
-,TRBV5-1,TRBD2,TRBJ2-2,TGCGCCAGCAGCTTGGTCCCCCTACTAGCGGGGGAGACCGGGGAGCTGTTTTTT,CASSLVPLLAGETGELFF
few,TRBV7-8,-,TRBJ1-1,TGTGCCAGCAGCTTAGGCCTCCGGACAGCCTCTACCAGCACTGAAGCTTTCTTT,CASSLGLRTASTSTEAFF
-,TRBV7-2,TRBD2,TRBJ2-7,TGTGCCAGCAGCTTCATCCCGGGACTAGCGGGGACGCCCTACGAGCAGTACTTC,CASSFIPGLAGTPYEQYF
few,TRBV10-1,TRBD1,TRBJ2-7,TGCGCCAGCAACCACCTTCGGGGACAGGGGGCGAGTGAGCAGTACTTC,CASNHLRGQGASEQYF
once,TRBV27,-,TRBJ1-2,TGTGCCAGCAGTTTGGGGGGGGACACCCCTCCGGGAGGCTACACCTTC,CASSLGGDTPPGGYTF